The sequence of this TCR beta chain was determined in a study of T cell changes during pregnancy in multiple sclerosis. This clone appeared once. This CDR3 spans 16 amino acids. Germline V gene sequence: CDR1 SGHTA, CDR2 FQGNSA. V dropped 4 bases and J dropped 5; count of bases not matched to a gene: 12. Produced via immunoSEQ multiplex PCR; TCRdb's table is partial and in-frame only. Of around 92,000 clones detected, 80% to 95% appear once; the ten largest clones hold less than 1%. The receptor's source is a female donor with multiple sclerosis, enrolled in a pregnancy study. The rearrangement links TRBV7-2 to TRBJ1-2; 8 positions agree with TRBD1. Sequenced material: peripheral blood, taken after pregnancy. The CDR3 loop reads CASSSTGTDRGYGYTF. CDR3 bases: TGTGCCAGCAGCTCCACGGGAACCGACAGGGGATATGGCTACACCTTC.